This T cell receptor (beta chain) stems from a study of blood T cell repertoires in COVID-19. Overall study: Collection of acute and convalescent COVID-19 samples took place in the United States, Italy and Spain. Sources were T cells, B-cell-depleted T cells, or PBMCs; the material itself was cDNA or gDNA.

CDR3 length equals 14 residues. CDR1 is SQVTM and CDR2 is ANQGSEA in the germline V gene. V was cut by 7 bases and J by 2 bases, with 15 bases left in between. As handled by the study authors: Scientists estimated how many nucleated cells there were by amplifying reference gene primers. Clones were read by immunoSEQ multiplex PCR, and TCRdb kept only the in-frame ones, dropping some. V, J and clone size derive from that table, while D and trimming were established from the DNA sequence. The sample lists about 130,000 clones, more than 80% occurring once. This TCR was recovered from a human donor in a cohort sampled during active COVID-19. Sequenced sample: peripheral blood. The J gene is TRBJ2-1, the V gene TRBV29-1; tentatively, D is TRBD2 (5 bases). The CDR3 protein is CSANGGAAYNEQFF. The CDR3 nucleotides read TGCAGCGCAAACGGAGGAGCGGCCTACAATGAGCAGTTCTTC.